This TCR beta chain is drawn from a study of CD8 T cells in ankylosing spondylitis. CDR1 is MNHEY, CDR2 SMNVEV, per germline (reference sequence). The CDR3 has 15 amino acids. Trimming pared 2 bases from V and 0 bases from J, leaving 8 bases between. Study-wide points: Reportedly, significant enrichment of disease-linked clones occurred in matched ankylosing spondylitis synovial fluid.

Only a few counts were recorded for this clonotype. Its matching antigen is unknown. Quantitative 5'-RACE was performed with molecular barcodes, and it yielded the TCR beta libraries. TCRdb re-called the 5' RACE reads through MiXCR, storing one row per CDR3 protein. The table has about 360,000 distinct CDR3 sequences, 20% to 25% seen once; the top ten hold about an eighth. Sequencing was carried out using blood, either unsorted or a sorted T cell fraction (not recorded which). This chain joins TRBV27 and TRBJ2-1; tentatively, D is TRBD2 (6 bases). The TCR sequence derives from a male donor with ankylosing spondylitis or in good health (not recorded which). This chain's CDR3 is CASSLTRGSYNEQFF. The DNA for the CDR3 is TGTGCCAGCAGTTTAACGCGGGGCTCCTACAATGAGCAGTTCTTC.